A single sample gave rise to the 27 T cell receptor beta chains below, sequenced in a study of vaccination effects on CD4 cells after COVID-19. No antigen has been assigned to these receptors. Here immunoSEQ multiplex PCR was the method, and the copy in TCRdb shows in-frame clones only, minus some. The sample shows fewer than 75,000 clones, nearly 80% of them seen only once. The culture ran for about 11 days, and then CD4+ T cells were isolated. All study participants received two doses of BNT162b2 or mRNA-1273 vaccine. The specimen was CD4+ T cells from PBMCs cultured without peptide, collected after COVID-19 vaccination. Receptors originate from a human donor who received a COVID-19 vaccine.

V is TRBV5-4 and J is TRBJ1-6, with a weak D call TRBD1 (6 bases). CDR1 and CDR2 (germline): SGHNT, YYREEE (reference sequence). With 5 bases removed from V and 7 bases from J, the gap between germline ends came to 16 bases. The CDR3 consists of 15 residues. CDR3 coding DNA: TGTGCCAGCAGTCCCCCGGGGGGCAAAAATTCACCCCTCCACTTT. This gives the protein CASSPPGGKNSPLHF.

The V gene is TRBV28, the J gene TRBJ1-6; tentative D call: TRBD1 (6 bases). CDR3 length: 12 residues. V shed 6 bases and J shed 9 bases, with 9 bases lying between them. Germline CDR1 and CDR2: MDHEN and SYDVKM. The CDR3: CASRGGGSPLHF. DNA of the CDR3: TGTGCCAGCAGGGGAGGGGGTTCACCCCTCCACTTT.

The V and J genes are TRBV6-5 and TRBJ2-7; the D call may be TRBD1 or TRBD2 (5 bases each). Trimming cost V 3 bases and J 4 bases, with 13 bases left between them. The germline V gene encodes CDR1 MNHEY and CDR2 SVGAGI. The CDR3 is made up of 14 amino acids. The DNA for the CDR3 is TGTGCCAGCAGTTATGGGACGTCAGGATACGAGCAGTACTTC. It encodes CASSYGTSGYEQYF.

The chain has TRBV18 and TRBJ1-1; D remains unclear. This CDR3 has 13 residues. Germline lookup yields CDR1 KGHSH and CDR2 LQKENI. Trimming pared 6 bases from V and 0 bases from J, leaving 8 bases between. CDR3 in DNA: TGTGCCAGCTCGGGATACATGAACACTGAAGCTTTCTTT. Encoded protein: CASSGYMNTEAFF.

V gene TRBV27 combines with J gene TRBJ2-7; TRBD1 matches 7 bases. CDR3 length equals 14 residues. From germline, CDR1 is MNHEY and CDR2 SMNVEV (reference sequence). V was clipped by 4 bases and J by 4 bases; unmatched bases: 7. CDR3 nucleotide sequence: TGTGCCAGCAGTTCGACAGGGAGCCGATACGAGCAGTACTTC. Translated: CASSSTGSRYEQYF.

V and J are TRBV6-5 and TRBJ2-7; 8 bases agree with TRBD1. The CDR3 spans 15 residues. V gave up 4 bases and J gave up 1 base; unmatched junction bases: 6. Germline V gene data show CDR1 as MNHEY and CDR2 as SVGAGI. The CDR3 DNA is TGTGCCAGCAGTTCTTTCGGGGACAGGTCCTACGAGCAGTACTTC. Amino acids: CASSSFGDRSYEQYF.

This rearrangement joins TRBV28 to TRBJ1-6; 8 positions match TRBD1. After removal of 6 bases from V and 9 bases from J, the junction contained 7 bases not matched to a gene. The CDR3 consists of 14 residues. Germline V lookup: CDR1 MDHEN, CDR2 SYDVKM. In nucleotides, the CDR3 is TGTGCCAGCAGGTCGGGACAGGTGGTTTCACCCCTCCACTTT. Amino acid sequence: CASRSGQVVSPLHF.

The gene calls are TRBV30 and TRBJ2-7, with 8 bases matching TRBD1. The ends lost 3 bases at V and 3 bases at J; junction bases unmatched: 7. The CDR3 has 14 amino acids. The germline gives CDR1 GTSNPN, CDR2 SVGIG (reference sequence). The CDR3 region has the DNA TGTGCCTGGAGAAACATAGGACAGGGCTACGAGCAGTACTTC. Its protein is CAWRNIGQGYEQYF.

This chain joins TRBV4-1 and TRBJ1-1; perhaps TRBD1 as D (6 bases). Trimming took 3 bases from V and 8 from J, leaving 25 bases between them. This CDR3 contains 17 residues. Germline values: CDR1 MGHRA, CDR2 YSYEKL. The CDR3 loop reads CASSQPPRGGADLEAFF. The CDR3 coding sequence is TGCGCCAGCAGCCAGCCTCCGAGGGGGGGCGCGGACTTAGAAGCTTTCTTT.

This chain uses TRBV20-1 with TRBJ1-3; TRBD1 matches at 8 bases. The CDR3 extends over 15 amino acids. With 5 bases clipped from V and 0 bases from J, the junction kept 6 bases outside the gene matches. Looked up from germline, CDR1 is DFQATT and CDR2 is SNEGSKA (reference sequence). This CDR3 is CSARDRGYSGNTIYF. In DNA form, the CDR3 reads TGCAGTGCTCGTGACAGGGGTTACTCTGGAAACACCATATATTTT.

The table lists this clone with a few counts. The chain links TRBV7-2 to TRBJ1-2; no clear D. The CDR3 sequence is 15 residues long. V shed 3 bases and J shed 4 bases, with 15 bases lying between them. Looked up from germline, CDR1 is SGHTA and CDR2 is FQGNSA. CDR3 residues: CASSFRAATRYGYTF. DNA for the CDR3: TGTGCCAGCAGCTTTCGAGCAGCCACACGCTATGGCTACACCTTC.

V gene TRBV5-1 combines with J gene TRBJ2-2; D remains ambiguous. The germline CDR1 and CDR2 sequences are SGHRS and YFSETQ. With 3 bases removed from V and 5 bases from J, the gap between germline ends came to 5 bases. The CDR3 covers 12 residues. CDR3: CASSSLTGELFF. The CDR3 nucleotides read TGCGCCAGCAGCTCCCTAACCGGGGAGCTGTTTTTT.

This sequence joins TRBV19 and TRBJ1-1; TRBD1 matches 7 bases. Germline V CDR1 and CDR2: LNHDA, SQIVND (reference sequence). This CDR3 has 18 residues. J was trimmed by 1 base and V by 2 bases; bases with no gene match: 13. CDR3 coding DNA: TGTGCCAGTAGTATACCCCTCACTTTCAGGGGGGAGAACACTGAAGCTTTCTTT. Its protein is CASSIPLTFRGENTEAFF. The full variable domain, its missing parts supplied by reference TRBV19 and TRBJ1-1, is DGGITQSPKYLFRKEGQNVTLSCEQNLNHDAMYWYRQDPGQGLRLIYYSQIVNDFQKGDIAEGYSVSREKKESFPLTVTSAQKNPTAFYLCASSIPLTFRGENTEAFFGQGTRLTVV.

This chain joins TRBV7-2 and TRBJ1-4; possible D gene TRBD1, 5 bases. The CDR3 length is 16 residues. Germline V gene data show CDR1 as SGHTA and CDR2 as FQGNSA. The germline V and J ends were trimmed by 3 bases and 4 bases, with 15 bases remaining between them. CDR3 region: CASSFGGGWINEKLFF. The CDR3 coding sequence is TGTGCCAGCAGCTTCGGGGGGGGTTGGATTAATGAAAAACTGTTTTTT.

J is TRBJ2-7 and V is TRBV11-3; D possibly matches TRBD1 or TRBD2 (5 bases each). The CDR3 loop spans 15 amino acids. V shed 5 bases and J shed 2 bases, with 16 bases lying between them. Germline V gene lookup returns CDR1 SGHNT and CDR2 YENEEA. CDR3 residues: CASSPDGAHAYEQYF. DNA for the CDR3: TGTGCCAGCAGCCCCGACGGGGCCCACGCCTACGAGCAGTACTTC.

The chain joins TRBV4-1 to TRBJ2-7; D unclear. The CDR3 spans 15 residues. Germline V gene sequence: CDR1 MGHRA, CDR2 YSYEKL. Trimming cost V 4 bases and J 3 bases, with 16 bases left between them. The CDR3 nucleotides are TGCGCCAGCAGCCCGACCGTCCTTATTGGCTACGAGCAGTACTTC. Protein sequence: CASSPTVLIGYEQYF.

In its sample, this clone was seen a few times. This sequence joins TRBV11-2 and TRBJ2-3; 7 bases agree with TRBD1. The germline V gene has CDR1 SGHAT and CDR2 FQNNGV. V dropped 5 bases and J dropped 0; count of bases not matched to a gene: 14. This CDR3 region has 18 residues. CDR3 sequence (DNA): TGTGCCAGCAGCGAACCTAGGGACAGAATCCGGAGCACAGATACGCAGTATTTT. Translation: CASSEPRDRIRSTDTQYF.

In nucleotides, the CDR3 is TGTGCCAGCAGTTCGGGACGAGCGAACATTCAGTACTTC. This sequence encodes CASSSGRANIQYF. V gene TRBV12-3 or TRBV12-4 combines with J gene TRBJ2-4; D tentatively fits TRBD1 or TRBD2 (5 bases each). The CDR3 totals 13 residues. V lost 4 bases and J 7 bases, leaving 11 bases between the germline ends.

V and J are TRBV5-1 and TRBJ2-7; D is perhaps TRBD2 (7 bases). Between the trimmed V and J ends, which lost 4 bases and 5 bases, there was a span of 19 bases. The germline V gene encodes CDR1 SGHRS and CDR2 YFSETQ. The CDR3 runs 15 residues. The CDR3 protein is CASSRGQGRANEQYF. The CDR3 coding sequence is TGCGCCAGCAGCAGAGGTCAGGGGAGGGCCAACGAGCAGTACTTC. The whole variable domain, filled in from reference TRBV5-1 and TRBJ2-7, reads KAGVTQTPRYLIKTRGQQVTLSCSPISGHRSVSWYQQTPGQGLQFLFEYFSETQRNKGNFPGRFSGRQFSNSRSEMNVSTLELGDSALYLCASSRGQGRANEQYFGPGTRLTVT.

The CDR3 DNA reads as TGTGCCAGTACCGCCCCCCTGAAGGGTTGGGGGGGTGCCTATGGCTACACCTTC. Amino acid sequence: CASTAPLKGWGGAYGYTF. The V gene is TRBV19, the J gene TRBJ1-2; D possibly corresponds to TRBD1 (5 bases). The CDR3 has 18 residues. Per germline, CDR1 LNHDA and CDR2 SQIVND (reference sequence). Trimming stripped 7 bases from V and 4 bases from J, with 28 bases between.

The chain employs TRBV10-3 and TRBJ1-2; a weak D match, TRBD1 (5 bases). The germline V gene has CDR1 ENHRY and CDR2 SYGVKD. Trimming stripped 0 bases from V and 5 bases from J, with 13 bases between. The CDR3 length is 15 residues. The CDR3 spells CAISESGGSLYGYTF. The CDR3 DNA reads TGTGCCATCAGTGAGTCCGGGGGATCGCTGTATGGCTACACCTTC.

The chain links TRBV29-1 to TRBJ1-1; D is ambiguous. The CDR3 sequence is 11 residues long. V dropped 7 bases and J dropped 1 base, with 7 bases sitting between them. Germline V gene lookup returns CDR1 SQVTM and CDR2 ANQGSEA. CDR3 sequence reads: CSALGNTEAFF. The CDR3 nucleotides are TGCAGCGCCCTTGGGAACACTGAAGCTTTCTTT.

This clone has only one observation. The gene calls are TRBV28 and TRBJ2-3, with 8 positions matching TRBD2. V trimming: 0 bases; J trimming: 3 bases; junction bases outside the gene matches: 8. Germline V gives CDR1 MDHEN, CDR2 SYDVKM. This CDR3 contains 17 residues. CDR3 nucleotides: TGTGCCAGCAGTTTATGGGTAGCGGGAACGAGGACAGATACGCAGTATTTT. Its protein product is CASSLWVAGTRTDTQYF.

The chain recombines TRBV20-1 with TRBJ2-6; D remains unclear. Germline CDR1 is DFQATT and CDR2 is SNEGSKA (reference sequence). The CDR3 spans 17 residues. Deletions cut 3 bases from V and 0 bases from J, with 15 bases between. CDR3 sequence: CSASSSEPFSGANVLTF. CDR3 in DNA: TGCAGTGCTAGTAGCTCCGAACCATTCTCTGGGGCCAACGTCCTGACTTTC.

The chain employs TRBV7-8 and TRBJ2-7; D remains ambiguous. Germline-derived CDR1 and CDR2 are SGHVS and FQNEAQ. The V gene lost 5 bases and the J gene lost 2 bases, with 13 bases spanning the gap. This CDR3 spans 14 amino acids. The CDR3 reads CASSRGGSPYEQYF. Here the CDR3 DNA reads TGTGCCAGCAGCCGAGGTGGGTCTCCCTACGAGCAGTACTTC.

V gene TRBV28 combines with J gene TRBJ1-5; no clear D. The CDR3 has 19 amino acids. Germline V lookup: CDR1 MDHEN, CDR2 SYDVKM. With 4 bases removed from V and 7 bases from J, the gap between germline ends came to 29 bases. The CDR3 region is CASSSPSPLLIPLGQPQHF. The CDR3 DNA reads as TGTGCCAGCAGTTCCCCCTCCCCTCTCTTGATACCCTTGGGCCAGCCCCAGCATTTT.

The chain joins TRBV5-1 to TRBJ2-7, with D unresolved. Germline V gene sequence: CDR1 SGHRS, CDR2 YFSETQ. The CDR3 has 14 residues. V was clipped by 0 bases and J by 0 bases, with 7 bases between them. CDR3: CASSLAESSYEQYF. Here the CDR3 DNA reads TGCGCCAGCAGCTTGGCCGAAAGCTCCTACGAGCAGTACTTC.